The next 30 T cell receptor beta chains were all read from a single sample in a study of OX40 agonist ivuxolimab in advanced cancers. Method: immunoSEQ multiplex PCR; TCRdb's copy keeps in-frame clones and lacks some. This sample yields 45,000 to 65,000 clones, of which about 90% are seen a single time; around 1.8% belongs to the top ten. The sequencing here drew on CD4+ or CD8+ T cells sorted from blood, taken in a trial of the OX40 agonist ivuxolimab. Receptors originate from an adult with an advanced solid tumor such as melanoma, head and neck, liver or kidney cancer.

The V call is TRBV19, the J call TRBJ2-7; TRBD1 is a possible D gene (5 bases). The germline gives CDR1 LNHDA, CDR2 SQIVND (reference sequence). The CDR3 is 15 amino acids. The V end was cut by 5 bases, the J end by 0 bases, with 14 bases between. The CDR3 loop is CASSSAGQSSYEQYF. CDR3 DNA sequence: TGTGCCAGTAGTTCTGCTGGACAAAGCTCCTACGAGCAGTACTTC.

This clone has a handful of counts. V is TRBV25-1 and J is TRBJ1-1; D call uncertain. Per germline, CDR1 MGHDK and CDR2 SYGVNS. This CDR3 contains 11 residues. V lost 5 bases to trimming and J lost 3 bases, with 4 bases between them. This chain's CDR3 is CASSMDTEAFF. The CDR3 DNA is TGTGCCAGCAGTATGGACACTGAAGCTTTCTTT.

The chain couples TRBV30 to TRBJ1-1, with D uncertain. The V and J ends lost 3 bases and 3 bases respectively, with 11 bases between them. CDR1 is GTSNPN, CDR2 SVGIG, per germline (reference sequence). This CDR3 is 13 amino acids long. The CDR3 loop reads CAWSGEYDTEAFF. Here the CDR3 DNA reads TGTGCCTGGAGCGGAGAGTACGACACTGAAGCTTTCTTT.

This chain joins TRBV6-1 and TRBJ2-1; 10 bases align to TRBD2. Trimming cost V 4 bases and J 3 bases; bases outside gene matches: 6. In germline, CDR1 is MNHNS, CDR2 SASEGT. The length of the CDR3 is 16 residues. The CDR3 reads CASSAQRGGYYNEQFF. CDR3 sequence (DNA): TGTGCCAGCAGTGCCCAGCGGGGGGGTTACTACAATGAGCAGTTCTTC.

The chain links TRBV28 to TRBJ2-5, with D maybe TRBD2 (6 bases). This CDR3 spans 15 amino acids. The V end was cut by 2 bases, the J end by 7 bases, with 17 bases between. The V gene's germline CDR1 is MDHEN and CDR2 SYDVKM. This CDR3 is CASSLGGTERGTQYF. The CDR3 bases are TGTGCCAGCAGTTTAGGGGGGACCGAGAGGGGGACCCAGTACTTC.

This clone was seen just once. The chain uses TRBV5-6 and TRBJ1-1; no reliable D call. CDR1 and CDR2 (germline): SGHDT, YYEEEE. The CDR3 runs to 15 residues. Deletions cut 4 bases from V and 3 bases from J, with 16 bases between. The chain's CDR3 is CASSKRGSWYTEAFF. The DNA for the CDR3 is TGTGCCAGCAGCAAAAGAGGGTCTTGGTACACTGAAGCTTTCTTT.

The table lists this clone with a count of one. This sequence joins TRBV4-1 and TRBJ2-1; possible D gene TRBD1, 6 bases. The germline CDR1 and CDR2 sequences are MGHRA and YSYEKL. CDR3 size: 15 residues. Deletions cut 6 bases from V and 0 bases from J, with 12 bases between. The CDR3 sequence: CASREDSSSYNEQFF. CDR3 DNA: TGCGCCAGCAGGGAGGACAGTAGCTCCTACAATGAGCAGTTCTTC.

The CDR3 region has the DNA TGTGCCAGCAGCTTGGCTGGGACAGTAAGCACAGATACGCAGTATTTT. It is translated as CASSLAGTVSTDTQYF. The chain couples TRBV5-6 to TRBJ2-3; TRBD1 matches at 7 bases. The germline V gene encodes CDR1 SGHDT and CDR2 YYEEEE. This CDR3 is 16 amino acids long. V was clipped by 0 bases and J by 0 bases; unmatched bases: 4. Variable domain in full (rest from reference TRBV5-6 and TRBJ2-3): DAGVTQSPTHLIKTRGQQVTLRCSPKSGHDTVSWYQQALGQGPQFIFQYYEEEERQRGNFPDRFSGHQFPNYSSELNVNALLLGDSALYLCASSLAGTVSTDTQYFGPGTRLTVL.

This sequence joins TRBV7-8 and TRBJ1-2; D is uncertain. Trimming left V 0 bases short and J 13 bases short, with 15 bases between. The CDR3 extends over 13 amino acids. In germline, CDR1 is SGHVS, CDR2 FQNEAQ. In nucleotides, the CDR3 is TGTGCCAGCAGCTTAGCGGGCCCAGCTGGGTCCACCTTC. Amino acids: CASSLAGPAGSTF. Based on the CDR3 plus reference TRBV7-8 and TRBJ1-2, the full variable domain is GAGVSQSPRYKVAKRGQDVALRCDPISGHVSLFWYQQALGQGPEFLTYFQNEAQLDKSGLPSDRFFAERPEGSVSTLKIQRTQQEDSAVYLCASSLAGPAGSTFGSGTRLTVV.

V is TRBV6-6 and J is TRBJ2-5; D perhaps matches TRBD1 (6 bases). The CDR3 has 13 residues. The V end lost 6 bases, the J end lost 1 base, and 9 bases lay between the germline ends. CDR1 and CDR2 from the germline V gene are MNHNY and SVGAGI (reference sequence). The CDR3 DNA reads as TGTGCCAGCAGAGGGACACGCCAAGAGACCCAGTACTTC. This encodes CASRGTRQETQYF.

The V call is TRBV7-6, the J call TRBJ2-7; D remains ambiguous. Deletions cut 6 bases from V and 0 bases from J, with 9 bases between. The CDR3 loop spans 13 amino acids. Per the germline V gene, CDR1 is SGHVS and CDR2 is FNYEAQ. DNA of the CDR3: TGTGCCAGCAGGCCCCCTAACTCCTACGAGCAGTACTTC. This sequence encodes CASRPPNSYEQYF. The full variable domain, completed using reference TRBV7-6 and TRBJ2-7, is GAGVSQSPRYKVTKRGQDVALRCDPISGHVSLYWYRQALGQGPEFLTYFNYEAQQDKSGLPNDRFSAERPEGSISTLTIQRTEQRDSAMYRCASRPPNSYEQYFGPGTRLTVT.

V usage is TRBV7-2 and J usage is TRBJ2-3; TRBD1 matches at 7 bases. This CDR3 comprises 14 residues. Trimming at V came to 5 bases and at J to 4 bases, leaving 6 bases not matched to a gene. The V gene's germline CDR1 is SGHTA and CDR2 FQGNSA. CDR3 bases: TGTGCCAGCAGCCCTGGGACAGCCCCAGATACGCAGTATTTT. Amino acid sequence: CASSPGTAPDTQYF.

The chain carries TRBV7-9 and TRBJ1-1; D ambiguous. The CDR3 has 14 amino acids. Trimming shortened V by 0 bases and J by 2 bases, and 7 bases separated the two germline ends. Germline-derived CDR1 and CDR2 are SEHNR and FQNEAQ (reference sequence). The chain's CDR3 is CASSLAQINTEAFF. The CDR3 DNA sequence: TGTGCCAGCAGCTTAGCTCAGATTAACACTGAAGCTTTCTTT.

The table lists this clone with a few counts. The gene calls are TRBV2 and TRBJ1-6; D remains ambiguous. Germline lookup yields CDR1 SNHLY and CDR2 FYNNEI. This CDR3 has 13 residues. V was cut by 7 bases and J by 7 bases, with 11 bases left in between. CDR3 amino acids: CASNPTKNSPLHF. The CDR3 nucleotides are TGTGCCAGCAATCCGACAAAGAATTCACCCCTCCACTTT.

The rearrangement links TRBV7-2 to TRBJ2-6; D not certain. Per germline, CDR1 SGHTA and CDR2 FQGNSA. The CDR3 loop spans 16 amino acids. V was pared by 0 bases and J by 3 bases, with 9 bases between. The CDR3 loop is CASSLARVFGANVLTF. CDR3 sequence (DNA): TGTGCCAGCAGCTTAGCAAGGGTTTTTGGGGCCAACGTCCTGACTTTC. The entire variable domain, with the rest obtained from reference TRBV7-2 and TRBJ2-6, is as follows: GAGVSQSPSNKVTEKGKDVELRCDPISGHTALYWYRQSLGQGLEFLIYFQGNSAPDKSGLPSDRFSAERTGGSVSTLTIQRTQQEDSAVYLCASSLARVFGANVLTFGAGSRLTVL.

This clone turned up a few times. CDR3 DNA sequence: TGTGCCAGCAGCTTAGGGGGGGGACCCCAGTACTTC. It yields the protein CASSLGGGPQYF. The chain has TRBV7-2 and TRBJ2-5; 7 bases agree with TRBD2. V gave up 1 base and J gave up 9 bases; unmatched junction bases: 2. Per the germline V gene, CDR1 is SGHTA and CDR2 is FQGNSA. The CDR3 length is 12 residues. Supplemented by reference TRBV7-2 and TRBJ2-5, the full variable domain reads GAGVSQSPSNKVTEKGKDVELRCDPISGHTALYWYRQSLGQGLEFLIYFQGNSAPDKSGLPSDRFSAERTGGSVSTLTIQRTQQEDSAVYLCASSLGGGPQYFGPGTRLLVL.

The genes are TRBV28 and TRBJ2-7, with TRBD1 identical over 8 bases. After removal of 6 bases from V and 7 bases from J, the junction contained 8 bases not matched to a gene. The CDR3 spans 13 residues. From germline, CDR1 is MDHEN and CDR2 SYDVKM. CDR3 region: CASSLPGTGEQYV. The CDR3 coding sequence is TGTGCCAGCAGCCTCCCCGGGACAGGAGAGCAGTACGTC.

V usage is TRBV29-1 and J usage is TRBJ2-3, with 9 bases identical to TRBD1. J was trimmed by 0 bases and V by 6 bases; bases with no gene match: 4. Germline CDR1 and CDR2: SQVTM and ANQGSEA. The CDR3 sequence is 14 residues long. CDR3 protein: CSVGTGTSTDTQYF. For the CDR3, the DNA is TGCAGCGTAGGGACAGGGACTAGCACAGATACGCAGTATTTT.

The chain uses TRBV11-2 and TRBJ2-5, with D possibly TRBD2 on 5 matching bases. The germline V and J ends were trimmed by 1 base and 0 bases, with 6 bases remaining between them. Germline V lookup: CDR1 SGHAT, CDR2 FQNNGV. There are 14 residues in the CDR3. CDR3 sequence reads: CASSLAGYQETQYF. CDR3 bases: TGTGCCAGCAGCTTAGCGGGGTACCAAGAGACCCAGTACTTC. Complete variable domain (other parts from reference TRBV11-2 and TRBJ2-5): EAGVAQSPRYKIIEKRQSVAFWCNPISGHATLYWYQQILGQGPKLLIQFQNNGVVDDSQLPKDRFSAERLKGVDSTLKIQPAKLEDSAVYLCASSLAGYQETQYFGPGTRLLVL.

CDR3 sequence: CASSPQGVGAYEQYF. The CDR3 bases are TGTGCCAGCAGTCCCCAGGGGGTGGGGGCCTACGAGCAGTACTTC. The rearrangement joins TRBV28 to TRBJ2-7; 7 bases fit TRBD1. V lost 5 bases and J lost 2; bases outside the gene matches: 9. There are 15 residues in the CDR3. Germline V gives CDR1 MDHEN, CDR2 SYDVKM. The variable domain in full, completed from reference TRBV28 and TRBJ2-7, reads DVKVTQSSRYLVKRTGEKVFLECVQDMDHENMFWYRQDPGLGLRLIYFSYDVKMKEKGDIPEGYSVSREKKERFSLILESASTNQTSMYLCASSPQGVGAYEQYFGPGTRLTVT.

The chain is built from TRBV18 and TRBJ2-1; D gene ambiguous. V was shortened by 0 bases and J by 0 bases, with 6 bases between the two germline ends. The CDR3 length is 15 residues. Germline CDR1 reads KGHSH; CDR2 reads LQKENI. The CDR3 bases are TGTGCCAGCTCACCACCAGAGGTCTCCTACAATGAGCAGTTCTTC. Its protein is CASSPPEVSYNEQFF.

CDR3 in amino acids: CASSLEGGGAQYF. The DNA for the CDR3 is TGCGCCAGCAGCTTGGAAGGGGGAGGGGCCCAGTACTTC. The chain carries TRBV5-1 and TRBJ2-5; a weak D match, TRBD2 (7 bases). This CDR3 is built from 13 residues. V was cut by 0 bases and J by 9 bases, with 12 bases left in between. Germline V CDR1 and CDR2: SGHRS, YFSETQ. The entire variable domain, with the rest obtained from reference TRBV5-1 and TRBJ2-5, is as follows: KAGVTQTPRYLIKTRGQQVTLSCSPISGHRSVSWYQQTPGQGLQFLFEYFSETQRNKGNFPGRFSGRQFSNSRSEMNVSTLELGDSALYLCASSLEGGGAQYFGPGTRLLVL.

This rearrangement joins TRBV27 to TRBJ2-2; the match to TRBD1 covers 7 bases. Germline assignment: CDR1 MNHEY and CDR2 SMNVEV (reference sequence). V lost 3 bases, J lost 5 bases, and 9 bases stayed unmatched. The CDR3 loop spans 16 amino acids. The CDR3 sequence: CASSFLVTGTTGELFF. The CDR3 region has the DNA TGTGCCAGCAGTTTCCTTGTGACAGGGACGACCGGGGAGCTGTTTTTT.

The gene calls are TRBV30 and TRBJ2-5; 13 bases are shared with TRBD2. The junction had 17 bases not matched to a gene; V was cut back by 3 bases and J by 7 bases. The CDR3 extends over 18 amino acids. Germline lookup yields CDR1 GTSNPN and CDR2 SVGIG (reference sequence). The chain's CDR3 is CAWSATRGLAGVSGTQYF. CDR3 DNA sequence: TGTGCCTGGAGCGCAACCCGAGGACTAGCGGGAGTAAGCGGGACCCAGTACTTC.

This chain connects TRBV9 to TRBJ2-5, with D unresolved. Germline CDR1 is SGDLS and CDR2 is YYNGEE. This CDR3 spans 11 amino acids. V was clipped by 3 bases and J by 1 base, with 1 base between them. CDR3 sequence reads: CASSAQETQYF. Here the CDR3 DNA reads TGTGCCAGCAGCGCCCAAGAGACCCAGTACTTC. Using reference TRBV9 and TRBJ2-5 for the parts outside the CDR3, the full variable domain is DSGVTQTPKHLITATGQRVTLRCSPRSGDLSVYWYQQSLDQGLQFLIQYYNGEERAKGNILERFSAQQFPDLHSELNLSSLELGDSALYFCASSAQETQYFGPGTRLLVL.

The chain employs TRBV27 and TRBJ2-7, with D unclear. Trimming left V 5 bases short and J 2 bases short, with 16 bases between. CDR1 and CDR2 (germline): MNHEY, SMNVEV (reference sequence). CDR3 size: 15 residues. CDR3 sequence reads: CASSVGPWQTYEQYF. CDR3 in DNA: TGTGCCAGCAGTGTCGGGCCGTGGCAGACCTACGAGCAGTACTTC.

CDR3 nucleotide sequence: TGTGCCAGCAGTTACGCCCGGGGGGGAAGCACAGATACGCAGTATTTT. It codes for CASSYARGGSTDTQYF. V is TRBV6-6 and J is TRBJ2-3, with 8 bases matching TRBD2. J was trimmed by 0 bases and V by 2 bases; bases with no gene match: 4. The CDR3 contains 16 residues. Germline CDR1 is MNHNY and CDR2 is SVGAGI (reference sequence).

The chain uses TRBV28 and TRBJ1-4; the D is unclear. Germline V CDR1 and CDR2: MDHEN, SYDVKM. The ends were cut back, 3 bases at V and 7 bases at J, with 15 bases in the middle. The CDR3 runs to 15 residues. The CDR3 protein is CASSFRVTRSEKLFF. The CDR3 coding sequence is TGTGCCAGCAGTTTTAGAGTAACGAGGAGTGAAAAACTGTTTTTT.

The chain employs TRBV2 and TRBJ1-6, with 8 bases aligning to TRBD1. CDR1 and CDR2 from the germline V gene are SNHLY and FYNNEI. V dropped 5 bases and J dropped 10; count of bases not matched to a gene: 4. There are 13 residues in the CDR3. As DNA, the CDR3 is TGTGCCAGCAGTCAGGGGGCGAGGTCACCCCTCCACTTT. Translating gives CASSQGARSPLHF. Full variable domain (rest looked up from reference TRBV2 and TRBJ1-6): EPEVTQTPSHQVTQMGQEVILRCVPISNHLYFYWYRQILGQKVEFLVSFYNNEISEKSEIFDDQFSVERPDGSNFTLKIRSTKLEDSAMYFCASSQGARSPLHFGNGTRLTVT.

This chain uses TRBV4-1 with TRBJ2-5; D is uncertain. This CDR3 is 13 amino acids long. Germline loops: CDR1 MGHRA, CDR2 YSYEKL. Trimming stripped 0 bases from V and 5 bases from J, with 7 bases between. The CDR3 loop reads CASSQDNLETQYF. The CDR3 DNA follows: TGCGCCAGCAGCCAAGATAATTTGGAGACCCAGTACTTC.